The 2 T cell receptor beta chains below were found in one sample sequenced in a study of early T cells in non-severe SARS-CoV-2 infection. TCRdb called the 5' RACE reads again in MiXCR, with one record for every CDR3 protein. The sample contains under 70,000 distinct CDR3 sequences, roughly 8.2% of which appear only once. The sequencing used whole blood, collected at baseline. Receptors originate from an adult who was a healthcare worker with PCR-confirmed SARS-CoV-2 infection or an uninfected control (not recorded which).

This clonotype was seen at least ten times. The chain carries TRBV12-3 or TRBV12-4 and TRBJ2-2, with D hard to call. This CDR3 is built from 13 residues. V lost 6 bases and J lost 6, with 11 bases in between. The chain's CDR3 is CASSSSQPGELFF. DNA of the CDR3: TGTGCCAGCAGCTCAAGTCAGCCCGGGGAGCTGTTTTTT.

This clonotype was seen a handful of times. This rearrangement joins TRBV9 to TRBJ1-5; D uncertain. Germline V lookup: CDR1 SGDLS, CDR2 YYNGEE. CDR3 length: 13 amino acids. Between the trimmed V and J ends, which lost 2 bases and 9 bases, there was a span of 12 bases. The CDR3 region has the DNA TGTGCCAGCAGCGTGGACTATACAACGCCCCAGCATTTT. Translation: CASSVDYTTPQHF.